The 10 T cell receptor beta chains in this list originate from one sample, sequenced in a study of high-grade serous ovarian cancer treatment subgroups. Tumor samples were obtained before definitive surgery or chemotherapy. This table comes from immunoSEQ multiplex PCR, and its TCRdb copy is limited to in-frame clones, with some not included. The profile covers roughly 5,300 clones, with about 77% appearing a single time and 4.5% to 7% taken by the ten largest. The sequencing sample was made of tumor tissue. The receptors derive from a human patient with high-grade serous ovarian cancer.

The chain employs TRBV5-1 and TRBJ2-1; 14 positions match TRBD2. J lost 4 bases, V lost 3 bases, and 3 bases had no gene match. There are 16 residues in the CDR3. Germline assignment: CDR1 SGHRS and CDR2 YFSETQ. CDR3 nucleotide sequence: TGCGCCAGCAGCTCGGGACTAGCGGGGGAGTACAATGAGCAGTTCTTC. It codes for CASSSGLAGEYNEQFF. The full variable domain, with the rest looked up from reference TRBV5-1 and TRBJ2-1, is KAGVTQTPRYLIKTRGQQVTLSCSPISGHRSVSWYQQTPGQGLQFLFEYFSETQRNKGNFPGRFSGRQFSNSRSEMNVSTLELGDSALYLCASSSGLAGEYNEQFFGPGTRLTVL.

The chain uses TRBV19 and TRBJ1-4; tentatively, D is TRBD1 (6 bases). The V end was cut by 3 bases, the J end by 0 bases, with 14 bases between. The CDR3 sequence is 17 residues long. Germline CDR1 LNHDA, CDR2 SQIVND (reference sequence). The DNA of the CDR3 is TGTGCCAGTAGTATGGGTGGGAAGGGGGCAACTAATGAAAAACTGTTTTTT. It translates to CASSMGGKGATNEKLFF.

V gene TRBV5-1 combines with J gene TRBJ2-2; D uncertain. V lost 4 bases, J lost 6 bases, and 7 bases lay in between. Germline V gene sequence: CDR1 SGHRS, CDR2 YFSETQ. CDR3 length equals 12 residues. This CDR3 reads CASSARAGELFF. As DNA, the CDR3 is TGCGCCAGCAGCGCACGGGCCGGGGAGCTGTTTTTT.

This clone turned up a few times. The chain employs TRBV5-8 and TRBJ1-1; D is undetermined. This CDR3 has 12 residues. Looked up from germline, CDR1 is SGHTS and CDR2 is YDEGEE. The ends were cut back, 2 bases at V and 5 bases at J, with 7 bases in the middle. The CDR3 reads CASSFQRTEAFF. CDR3 in DNA: TGTGCCAGCAGCTTCCAGCGGACTGAAGCTTTCTTT. Full variable domain (rest looked up from reference TRBV5-8 and TRBJ1-1): EAGVTQSPTHLIKTRGQQATLRCSPISGHTSVYWYQQALGLGLQFLLWYDEGEERNRGNFPPRFSGRQFPNYSSELNVNALELEDSALYLCASSFQRTEAFFGQGTRLTVV.

The rearrangement links TRBV27 to TRBJ2-1, with 9 bases aligning to TRBD2. The CDR3 runs to 15 residues. V gave up 8 bases and J gave up 2 bases; unmatched junction bases: 7. Germline CDR1 and CDR2: MNHEY and SMNVEV (reference sequence). CDR3 region: CASLPGGGAYNEQFF. The CDR3 bases are TGTGCCAGCCTCCCCGGCGGGGGGGCCTACAATGAGCAGTTCTTC.

The chain carries TRBV10-2 and TRBJ1-6, with 8 bases lining up with TRBD1. CDR1 and CDR2 from the germline V gene are WSHSY and SAAADI. With V trimmed by 7 bases and J by 7 bases, 6 bases remained unmatched. The CDR3 contains 14 residues. This chain's CDR3 is CASTGQGQNSPLHF. Written as DNA, the CDR3 is TGCGCCAGCACAGGACAGGGACAGAATTCACCCCTCCACTTT.

This clone occurred a few times. V is TRBV7-9 and J is TRBJ1-2; D possibly corresponds to TRBD1 (6 bases). The CDR3 sequence is 15 residues long. Germline V gives CDR1 SEHNR, CDR2 FQNEAQ (reference sequence). V dropped 4 bases and J dropped 4 bases, with 16 bases sitting between them. The CDR3 DNA reads as TGTGCCAGCAGCTCCCTATTGACAGGCATCTATGGCTACACCTTC. Protein sequence: CASSSLLTGIYGYTF.

J is TRBJ1-2 and V is TRBV5-6; 7 bases line up with TRBD1. The germline gives CDR1 SGHDT, CDR2 YYEEEE. This CDR3 has 14 amino acids. J gave up 3 bases and V 0 bases, and 2 bases lay outside the gene matches. This chain's CDR3 is CASSLAGGDYGYTF. CDR3 nucleotide sequence: TGTGCCAGCAGCTTGGCAGGGGGGGACTATGGCTACACCTTC.

The chain employs TRBV7-9 and TRBJ1-2; 9 nucleotides line up with TRBD1. The CDR3 length is 13 residues. With 4 bases clipped from V and 7 bases from J, the junction kept 4 bases outside the gene matches. Germline CDR1 is SEHNR and CDR2 is FQNEAQ (reference sequence). CDR3 nucleotides: TGTGCCAGCAGCTACAGGGGGCGAGGTGGCTACACCTTC. Residues: CASSYRGRGGYTF.

The rearrangement links TRBV5-1 to TRBJ2-5, with D uncertain. Per germline, CDR1 SGHRS and CDR2 YFSETQ. V lost 5 bases, J lost 1 base, and 9 bases lay in between. The CDR3 has 13 amino acids. DNA for the CDR3: TGCGCCAGCAGTGGAACAGCCCAAGAGACCCAGTACTTC. Its translation is CASSGTAQETQYF.